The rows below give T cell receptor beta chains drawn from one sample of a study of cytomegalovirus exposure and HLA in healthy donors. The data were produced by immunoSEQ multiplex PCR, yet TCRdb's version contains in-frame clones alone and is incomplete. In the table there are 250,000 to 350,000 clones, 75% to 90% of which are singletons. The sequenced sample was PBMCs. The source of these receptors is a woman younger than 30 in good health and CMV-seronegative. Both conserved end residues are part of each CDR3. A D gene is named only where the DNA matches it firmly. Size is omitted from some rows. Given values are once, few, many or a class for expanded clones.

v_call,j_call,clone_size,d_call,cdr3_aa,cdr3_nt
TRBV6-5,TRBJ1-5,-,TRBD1,CASRLTDRESQHF,TGTGCCAGCAGGCTCACCGACAGGGAGTCCCAGCATTTT
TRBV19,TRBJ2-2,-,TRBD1,CASSQTGDTGELFF,TGTGCCAGTAGCCAGACAGGGGACACCGGGGAGCTGTTTTTT
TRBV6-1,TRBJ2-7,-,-,CASTLSGGLLEQYF,TGTGCCAGCACCTTGTCGGGCGGGCTCCTGGAGCAGTACTTC
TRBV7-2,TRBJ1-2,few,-,CASSSDTSNYGYTF,TGTGCCAGCAGCTCGGACACGTCGAACTATGGCTACACCTTC
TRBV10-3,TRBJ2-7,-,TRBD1,CAIAGQGAYEQYF,TGTGCCATCGCAGGACAGGGGGCCTACGAGCAGTACTTC
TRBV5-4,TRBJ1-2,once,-,CASSSGIPRGYTF,TGTGCCAGCAGCTCAGGAATTCCCCGGGGCTACACCTTC
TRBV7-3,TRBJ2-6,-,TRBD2,CASSQTSGLSGANVLTF,TGTGCCAGCAGCCAGACTAGCGGGCTATCTGGGGCCAACGTCCTGACTTTC
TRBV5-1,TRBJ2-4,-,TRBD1,CASSVDSWDRRYF,TGCGCCAGCAGCGTCGACTCCTGGGACAGGAGGTACTTC
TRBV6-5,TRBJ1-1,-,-,CASSYSPLMTGTEAFF,TGTGCCAGCAGTTACTCGCCATTGATGACGGGGACTGAAGCTTTCTTT
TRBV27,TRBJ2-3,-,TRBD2,CATSTSGWTSDTQYF,TGTGCCACCTCCACTAGCGGGTGGACCTCTGATACGCAGTATTTT
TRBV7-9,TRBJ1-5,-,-,CASSRAGPGGNQPQHF,TGTGCCAGCAGCCGCGCAGGTCCTGGTGGAAATCAGCCCCAGCATTTT
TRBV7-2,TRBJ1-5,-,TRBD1,CASSSTGDSNQPQHF,TGTGCCAGCAGCTCAACAGGGGATAGCAATCAGCCCCAGCATTTT
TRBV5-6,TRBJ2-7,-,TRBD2,CASSLVRREFYEQYF,TGTGCCAGCAGCTTGGTCAGGCGGGAGTTCTACGAGCAGTACTTC
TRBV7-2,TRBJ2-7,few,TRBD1,CASSRTGGAYEQYF,TGTGCCAGCAGCCGGACAGGGGGGGCCTACGAGCAGTACTTC
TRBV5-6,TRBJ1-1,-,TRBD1,CASSWGTGSSAEAFF,TGTGCCAGCAGCTGGGGGACAGGGTCTTCCGCTGAAGCTTTCTTT
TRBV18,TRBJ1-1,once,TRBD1,CASSPQTGGNTEAFF,TGTGCCAGCTCACCCCAGACAGGGGGGAACACTGAAGCTTTCTTT
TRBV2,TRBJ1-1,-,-,CASSESGIEAFF,TGTGCCAGCAGTGAGTCCGGGATTGAAGCTTTCTTT
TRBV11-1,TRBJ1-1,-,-,CASSFSGDTEAFF,TGTGCCAGCAGCTTTTCCGGGGACACTGAAGCTTTCTTT
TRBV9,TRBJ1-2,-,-,CASSVVHGYGYTF,TGTGCCAGCAGCGTAGTTCACGGCTATGGCTACACCTTC
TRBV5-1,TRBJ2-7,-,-,CASSLEVARGEQYF,TGCGCCAGCAGCTTGGAAGTAGCCCGCGGGGAGCAGTACTTC
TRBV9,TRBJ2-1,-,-,CASSVGGNDGNEQFF,TGTGCCAGCAGCGTAGGCGGGAACGATGGTAATGAGCAGTTCTTC
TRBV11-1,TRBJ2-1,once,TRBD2,CASSSTAGGHYNEQFF,TGTGCCAGCAGCTCAACAGCGGGAGGCCACTACAATGAGCAGTTCTTC
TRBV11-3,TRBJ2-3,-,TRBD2,CASSRGLAADTDTQYF,TGTGCCAGCAGTCGGGGACTAGCGGCAGACACAGATACGCAGTATTTT
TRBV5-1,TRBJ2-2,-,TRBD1,CASLPGGTGELFF,TGCGCCAGCCTCCCAGGGGGCACCGGGGAGCTGTTTTTT
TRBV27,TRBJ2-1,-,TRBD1,CASSTGQGATSSYNEQFF,TGTGCCAGCAGTACAGGACAGGGGGCTACGAGCTCCTACAATGAGCAGTTCTTC
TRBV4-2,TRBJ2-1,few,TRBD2,CASSQERASGNDEQFF,TGTGCCAGCAGCCAAGAAAGGGCTAGCGGGAACGATGAGCAGTTCTTC
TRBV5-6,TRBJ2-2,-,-,CASSLARGAGELFF,TGTGCCAGCAGCTTGGCCAGGGGCGCCGGGGAGCTGTTTTTT
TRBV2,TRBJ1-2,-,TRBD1,CASRGTGGGYTF,TGTGCCAGCAGGGGGACAGGGGGTGGCTACACCTTC
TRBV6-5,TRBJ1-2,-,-,CASSYSGQVGGYTF,TGTGCCAGCAGTTACTCGGGGCAGGTCGGTGGCTACACCTTC
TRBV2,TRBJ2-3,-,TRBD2,CASGPGLAVTDTQYF,TGTGCCAGCGGTCCGGGACTAGCTGTTACAGATACGCAGTATTTT
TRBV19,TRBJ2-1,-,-,CASRTQTGRHEQFF,TGTGCCAGTAGGACACAGACAGGGAGGCATGAGCAGTTCTTC
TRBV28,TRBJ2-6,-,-,CASSPTEVSSGANVLTF,TGTGCCAGCAGCCCAACTGAGGTGAGCTCTGGGGCCAACGTCCTGACTTTC
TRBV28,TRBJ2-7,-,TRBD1,CASRGQGKSEQYF,TGTGCCAGCCGGGGACAGGGGAAAAGCGAGCAGTACTTC
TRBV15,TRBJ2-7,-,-,CATSRGGSSEQYF,TGTGCCACCAGCAGAGGGGGCAGCTCGGAGCAGTACTTC
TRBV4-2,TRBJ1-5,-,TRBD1,CASSPTGSGRSNQPQHF,TGTGCCAGCAGCCCGACAGGGAGTGGTCGTAGCAATCAGCCCCAGCATTTT
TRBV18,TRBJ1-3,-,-,CASSPPAQAGNTIYF,TGTGCCAGCTCACCCCCGGCTCAGGCTGGAAACACCATATATTTT